This T cell receptor (beta chain) is drawn from a study of T cell responses to AZD1222 COVID-19 vaccine (dated by TCRdb to the early 2020s). For the wider study: A total of 233 trial participants underwent TCR sequencing, of whom about 200 had received two doses of AZD1222 and around 26 had received two doses of the MenACWY control vaccine. Enrollment into the trials was organized by age into subgroups of 18-55, 56-69 and 70-plus years, and those subgroups contained around 150, 28 and 57 TCR-sequenced participants, respectively.

The CDR3 regions of human TCRbeta chains were subjected to immunosequencing. Concerning the study's data processing: Repertoire TCRs were checked for matches against a reference library of SARS-CoV-2-specific TCRs that had been generated using the MIRA antigen-specificity platform. Breadth was defined as the fraction of unique TCRs that were SARS-CoV-2-associated, and depth was defined as the fraction of total T cells that were SARS-CoV-2-associated. Using the MIRA data, each spike-specific TCR was mapped to the spike region that the TCR reacts to and placed in a CD4 or CD8 class. Log10-transformed breadth and depth values were compared by one-way ANOVA with Sidak's multiple comparisons tests. Drawn from immuneACCESS, this table holds only the in-frame rearrangements with V and J called that TCRdb kept. Clones are partly lost; checked studies trace under half to an unresolved V gene and leave the rest unexplained. From that table come the V and J calls and clone size; the DNA was used to work out D and trimming. The sample records over 130,000 clones, about 90% of which are singletons. Together, the top ten hold roughly 7.6% of the sample.

Beyond this particular receptor, the publication reports: Reportedly, close to half of the unique spike-specific TCRs recognized epitopes lying outside the regions that are mutated in the B.1.351 and B.1.1.7 variants. Because no day 14 peak-response samples were available, repertoires were characterized only after the peak T cell response. Conclusions about previously exposed vaccinees were limited because only six AZD1222 recipients were SARS-CoV-2 seropositive at baseline. The 56-69-year group was small, and its depth increase did not reach significance, likely because of low power. After two AZD1222 doses, spike-specific TCR breadth and depth were significantly higher than at day 0 and than in MenACWY recipients. Participants were mostly white British, with more females than males. The authors suggested clonal diversity may have been underestimated. CD4 TCRs associated with the vaccine covered the entire spike protein, and the dominant responses were in regions 160-218 and 743-854.

CDR1 and CDR2 are read off the germline V gene (reference sequence) as MNHNY and SVGAGI. V was cut back by 5 bases and J by 8 bases, leaving a gap of 13 bases between them. From cysteine to phenylalanine, the CDR3 is 13 amino acids long. Only CDR3 DNA remains: 39 bases, in frame from the first base. This clone was detected once. Its target antigen remains unknown. Base qualities are not provided; no much larger clone lies one nucleotide away. The label giving this sample's time point can be read as: about 28 days (+/-7) after the second vaccine dose. The label giving this sample's treatment or condition can be read as: meningococcal conjugate vaccine given as trial control. Vaccinee samples were obtained from the UK trials COV001 and COV002, which included a single-blind randomized controlled phase 2/3 trial of AZD1222 (ChAdOx1 nCoV-19) in healthy adults. Trial participant PBMC samples were collected at day 0 and day 28 after the second dose for TCRbeta chain sequencing.

The sequence was obtained from an adult who received the MenACWY meningococcal vaccine as a control. Recombination joined TRBV6-6 with TRBJ2-4; a weak D assignment points to TRBD2 (6 bases agree). The sequenced sample was peripheral blood, obtained 28 days after the second dose of the MenACWY control vaccine. The nucleotide sequence is given as TGTGCCAGCAGTGGAGGGTTAGGAGACATTCAGTACTTC. The encoded protein is CASSGGLGDIQYF.